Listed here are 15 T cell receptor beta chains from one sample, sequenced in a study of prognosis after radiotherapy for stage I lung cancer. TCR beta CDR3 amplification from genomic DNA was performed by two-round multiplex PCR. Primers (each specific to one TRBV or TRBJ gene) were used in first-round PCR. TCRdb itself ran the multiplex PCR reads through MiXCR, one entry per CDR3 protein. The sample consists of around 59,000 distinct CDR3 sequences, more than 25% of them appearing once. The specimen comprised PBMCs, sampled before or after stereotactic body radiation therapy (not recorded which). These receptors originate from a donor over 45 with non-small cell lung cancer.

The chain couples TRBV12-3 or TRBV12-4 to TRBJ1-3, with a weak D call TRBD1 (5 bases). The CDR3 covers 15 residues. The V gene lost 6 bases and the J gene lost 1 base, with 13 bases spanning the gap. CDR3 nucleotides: TGTGCCAGCAGGCAGCAGGGAAAATCTGGAAACACCATATATTTT. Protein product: CASRQQGKSGNTIYF.

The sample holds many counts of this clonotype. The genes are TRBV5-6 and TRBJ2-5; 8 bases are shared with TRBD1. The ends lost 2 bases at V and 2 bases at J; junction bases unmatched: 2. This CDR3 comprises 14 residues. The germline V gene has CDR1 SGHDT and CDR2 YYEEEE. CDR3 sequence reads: CASSFRQGQETQYF. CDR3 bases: TGTGCCAGCAGCTTTCGACAGGGGCAAGAGACCCAGTACTTC.

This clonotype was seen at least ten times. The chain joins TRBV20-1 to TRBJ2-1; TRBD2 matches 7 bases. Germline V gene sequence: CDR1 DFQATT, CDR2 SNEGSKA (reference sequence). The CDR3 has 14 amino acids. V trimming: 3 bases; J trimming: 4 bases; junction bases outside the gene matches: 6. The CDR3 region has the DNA TGCAGTGCTAGGTCCCCGGGGGGATACAATGAGCAGTTCTTC. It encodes CSARSPGGYNEQFF.

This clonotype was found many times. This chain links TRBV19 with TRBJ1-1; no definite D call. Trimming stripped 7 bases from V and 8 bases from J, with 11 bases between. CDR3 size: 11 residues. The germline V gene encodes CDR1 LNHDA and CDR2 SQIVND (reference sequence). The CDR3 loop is CASKRAVEAFF. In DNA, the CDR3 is TGTGCCAGTAAGAGGGCGGTCGAAGCTTTCTTT.

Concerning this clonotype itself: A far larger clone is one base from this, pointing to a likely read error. CDR3 region: CASSYWADVHSPLHF. In nucleotides, the CDR3 is TGTGCCAGCAGTTACTGGGCGGACGTGCATTCACCCCTCCACTTT. V is TRBV6-4 and J is TRBJ1-6; no firm D call. V was cut by 5 bases and J by 8 bases, with 16 bases left in between. This CDR3 is built from 15 residues. Germline CDR1 reads MRHNA; CDR2 reads SNTAGT.

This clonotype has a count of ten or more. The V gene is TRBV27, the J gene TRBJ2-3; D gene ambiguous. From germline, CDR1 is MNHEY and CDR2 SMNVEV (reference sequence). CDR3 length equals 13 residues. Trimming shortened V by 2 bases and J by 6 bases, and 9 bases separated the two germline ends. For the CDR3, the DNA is TGTGCCAGCAGTTTAAGGTCGCAGGATACGCAGTATTTT. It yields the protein CASSLRSQDTQYF.

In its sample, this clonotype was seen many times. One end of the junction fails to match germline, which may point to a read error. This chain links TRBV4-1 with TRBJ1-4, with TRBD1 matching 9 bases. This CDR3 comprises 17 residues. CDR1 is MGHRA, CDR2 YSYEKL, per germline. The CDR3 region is CASSPGQGSETNEKLFF. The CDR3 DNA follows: TGTGCCAGCAGCCCCGGACAGGGGTCAGAAACTAATGAAAAACTGTTTTTT.

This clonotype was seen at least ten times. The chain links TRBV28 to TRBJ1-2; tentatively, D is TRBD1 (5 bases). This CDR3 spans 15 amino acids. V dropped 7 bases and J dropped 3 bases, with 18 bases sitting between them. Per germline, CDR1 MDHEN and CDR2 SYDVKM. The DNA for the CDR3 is TGTGCCAGCATTCCCGGGGGACGGTCCGACTATGGCTACACCTTC. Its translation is CASIPGGRSDYGYTF.

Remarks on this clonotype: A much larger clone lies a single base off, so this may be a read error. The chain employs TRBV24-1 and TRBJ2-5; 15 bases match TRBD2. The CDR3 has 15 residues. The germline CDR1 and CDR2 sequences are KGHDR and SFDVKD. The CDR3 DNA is TGTGCCACGGGACTAGCGGGGGGCCTCCAAGAGACCAAGTACTTC. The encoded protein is CATGLAGGLQETKYF.

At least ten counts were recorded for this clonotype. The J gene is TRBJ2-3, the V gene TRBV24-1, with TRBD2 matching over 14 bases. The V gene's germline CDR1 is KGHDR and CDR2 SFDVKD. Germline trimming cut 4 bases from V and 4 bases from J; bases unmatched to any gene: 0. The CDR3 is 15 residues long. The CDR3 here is CATSEGLAGADTQYF. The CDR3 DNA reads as TGTGCCACCAGTGAGGGACTAGCGGGGGCAGATACGCAGTATTTT.

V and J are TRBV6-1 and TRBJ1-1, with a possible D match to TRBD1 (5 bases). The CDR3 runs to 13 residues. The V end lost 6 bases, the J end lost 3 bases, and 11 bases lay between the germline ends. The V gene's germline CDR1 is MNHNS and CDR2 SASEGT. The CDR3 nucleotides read TGTGCCAGCAGACATTGGGGGTACACTGAAGCTTTCTTT. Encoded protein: CASRHWGYTEAFF.

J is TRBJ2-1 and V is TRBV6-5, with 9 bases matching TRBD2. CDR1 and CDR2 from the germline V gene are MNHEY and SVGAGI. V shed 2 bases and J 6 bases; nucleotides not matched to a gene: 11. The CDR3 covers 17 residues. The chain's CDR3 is CASSYDGGGERGNEQFF. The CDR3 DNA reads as TGTGCCAGCAGTTACGACGGCGGGGGGGAAAGGGGCAATGAGCAGTTCTTC.

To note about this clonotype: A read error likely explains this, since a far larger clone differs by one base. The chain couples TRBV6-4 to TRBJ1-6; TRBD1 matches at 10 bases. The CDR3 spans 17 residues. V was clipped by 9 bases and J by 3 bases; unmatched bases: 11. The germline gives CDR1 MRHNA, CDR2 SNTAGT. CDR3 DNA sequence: TGTGCCAGAAGGGACAGGGGTTCCCCGAACTATAATTCACCCCTCCACTTT. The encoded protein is CARRDRGSPNYNSPLHF.

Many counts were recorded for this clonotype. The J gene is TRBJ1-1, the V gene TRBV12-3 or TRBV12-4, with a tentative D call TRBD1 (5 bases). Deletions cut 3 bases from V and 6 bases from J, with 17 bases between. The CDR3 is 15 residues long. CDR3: CASSLPVLGVAEAFF. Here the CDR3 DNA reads TGTGCCAGCAGTTTGCCAGTCTTGGGGGTGGCTGAAGCTTTCTTT.

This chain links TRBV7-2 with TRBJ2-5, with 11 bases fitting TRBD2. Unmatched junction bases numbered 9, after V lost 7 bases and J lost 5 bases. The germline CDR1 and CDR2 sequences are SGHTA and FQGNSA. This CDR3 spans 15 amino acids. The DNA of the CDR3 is TGTGCCAGCACCAGAAGTAGCGGGGGGGGTGAGACCCAGTACTTC. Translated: CASTRSSGGGETQYF.